This paragraph reports one T cell receptor (beta chain). Its antigen remains unknown. The data were obtained in a study of early T cells in non-severe SARS-CoV-2 infection. The overall study: Sequencing of unsorted whole blood was done on bulk RNA, leaving chains unpaired. Findings of the study overall: Private and CD4 specificities were missed by VDJdb matching, which favored anti-spike CD8 responses.

Tagging with unique molecular identifiers was applied to individual cDNA molecules. TCRdb re-called the 5' RACE reads with MiXCR, one entry per CDR3 protein. The profile shows about 52,000 distinct CDR3 sequences, roughly 9.6% of them singletons. The TCR sequence derives from an adult who was a healthcare worker with PCR-confirmed SARS-CoV-2 infection or an uninfected control (not recorded which). The specimen was whole blood.

CDR3 nucleotides: TGTGCCAGCAGCGTTGGGGCGCCGAGCGGGGAGCTGTTTTTT. Protein: CASSVGAPSGELFF. This chain links TRBV5-5 with TRBJ2-2; D may be TRBD1 (5 bases). Trimming removed 4 bases at V and 7 bases at J, with 14 bases between. Per germline, CDR1 SGHKS and CDR2 YYEKEE (reference sequence). The CDR3 has 14 amino acids.